This passage covers 14 T cell receptor beta chains from one sample sequenced in a study of blood T cell repertoires in COVID-19. Data came from immunoSEQ multiplex PCR; TCRdb stores just in-frame clones and leaves some out. The sample holds approximately 220,000 clones, over 85% seen once. Sequencing was carried out using PBMCs or T cells enriched from blood (not recorded which). The origin of the receptors is a woman aged 25 to 45 with acute COVID-19.

V is TRBV4-3 and J is TRBJ2-7; D gene ambiguous. This CDR3 has 13 residues. With 0 bases removed from V and 9 bases from J, the gap between germline ends came to 12 bases. Per germline, CDR1 LGHNA and CDR2 YSLEER. The DNA of the CDR3 is TGCGCCAGCAGCCAAGAGCCGCAGCGACCGCAGTACTTC. It encodes CASSQEPQRPQYF.

The V call is TRBV6-5, the J call TRBJ1-1; possible D gene TRBD1, 6 bases. Trimming removed 9 bases at V and 1 base at J, with 9 bases between. Germline loops: CDR1 MNHEY, CDR2 SVGAGI. The CDR3 is 12 amino acids. The CDR3 sequence: CARGQQNTEAFF. The CDR3 nucleotides are TGTGCCAGAGGACAGCAGAACACTGAAGCTTTCTTT.

This clone was counted only a few times. The chain combines TRBV2 with TRBJ2-7; the D is unclear. The CDR3 runs to 11 residues. Trimming took off 7 bases at V and 3 bases at J, with 7 bases between the two ends. Germline V lookup: CDR1 SNHLY, CDR2 FYNNEI. CDR3 protein: CASNLFYEQYF. The CDR3 DNA reads as TGTGCCAGCAATCTCTTCTACGAGCAGTACTTC.

V usage is TRBV9 and J usage is TRBJ1-1; D ambiguous. This CDR3 comprises 15 residues. V lost 0 bases to trimming and J lost 4 bases, with 13 bases between them. Germline lookup yields CDR1 SGDLS and CDR2 YYNGEE. CDR3 sequence: CASSVAGVGITEAFF. DNA of the CDR3: TGTGCCAGCAGCGTAGCCGGGGTAGGGATCACTGAAGCTTTCTTT.

This clone occurred once. CDR3 in amino acids: CASSPATGTGGPGNTIYF. CDR3 coding DNA: TGTGCCAGCTCACCTGCTACCGGGACAGGGGGACCTGGAAACACCATATATTTT. This chain links TRBV18 with TRBJ1-3; 11 bases are a match to TRBD1. This CDR3 is 18 amino acids long. The V gene end was trimmed by 3 bases and the J gene end by 2 bases; junction bases not matched to a gene: 9. Germline V gene data show CDR1 as KGHSH and CDR2 as LQKENI. The full variable domain, completed using reference TRBV18 and TRBJ1-3, is NAGVMQNPRHLVRRRGQEARLRCSPMKGHSHVYWYRQLPEEGLKFMVYLQKENIIDESGMPKERFSAEFPKEGPSILRIQQVVRGDSAAYFCASSPATGTGGPGNTIYFGEGSWLTVV.

The V and J genes are TRBV2 and TRBJ2-7; 8 nucleotides line up with TRBD1. Germline values: CDR1 SNHLY, CDR2 FYNNEI. The CDR3 sequence is 16 residues long. The trim removed 1 base at V and 4 bases at J, leaving 9 bases unmatched. The CDR3, as DNA: TGTGCCAGCAGTGAAGTGGGCCAGGGGGCGCGGTACGAGCAGTACTTC. This sequence encodes CASSEVGQGARYEQYF.

This chain connects TRBV3-1 (or the pseudogene TRBV3-2) to TRBJ1-5; D possibly corresponds to TRBD1 (6 bases). V lost 1 base and J 6 bases, leaving 10 bases between the germline ends. The CDR3 spans 14 residues. Per germline, CDR1 LGHDT and CDR2 YNNKEL (reference sequence). DNA of the CDR3: TGTGCCAGCAGCCAAGGTTTGGGGGCTCAGCCCCAGCATTTT. This gives the protein CASSQGLGAQPQHF.

The count of this clone is one. The chain carries TRBV28 and TRBJ1-5; D gene uncertain. This CDR3 is 14 amino acids long. V lost 6 bases, J lost 0 bases, and 9 bases lay in between. Germline V gene data show CDR1 as MDHEN and CDR2 as SYDVKM. The CDR3 sequence: CASSWRDSNQPQHF. The CDR3 DNA follows: TGTGCCAGCAGCTGGAGAGATAGCAATCAGCCCCAGCATTTT.

CDR3 loop: CASSPEVGEQYF. The CDR3 DNA sequence: TGTGCCAGCAGTCCCGAGGTCGGCGAGCAGTACTTC. The chain uses TRBV28 and TRBJ2-7; no reliable D call. Trimming removed 5 bases at V and 6 bases at J, with 11 bases between. The CDR3 runs to 12 residues. The germline V gene has CDR1 MDHEN and CDR2 SYDVKM.

V usage is TRBV27 and J usage is TRBJ1-3, with D unclear. CDR1 MNHEY and CDR2 SMNVEV come from the germline V gene (reference sequence). The CDR3 spans 16 residues. The V end lost 5 bases, the J end lost 1 base, and 15 bases lay between the germline ends. CDR3 residues: CASSRGPAGSGNTIYF. In DNA, the CDR3 is TGTGCCAGCAGTCGCGGCCCTGCGGGATCTGGAAACACCATATATTTT.

The J gene is TRBJ2-3, the V gene TRBV7-2; 15 bases agree with TRBD2. This CDR3 comprises 16 residues. Trimming removed 6 bases from V and 2 bases from J; junction bases left unmatched: 3. Germline CDR1 SGHTA, CDR2 FQGNSA. In DNA form, the CDR3 reads TGTGCCAGCAGTTGGACTAGCGGGGGGGACACAGATACGCAGTATTTT. This translates into CASSWTSGGDTDTQYF.

The rearrangement uses TRBV30 and TRBJ2-6; a weak D match, TRBD2 (5 bases). Trimming pared 8 bases from V and 4 bases from J, leaving 12 bases between. CDR3 length equals 13 residues. Germline loops: CDR1 GTSNPN, CDR2 SVGIG (reference sequence). CDR3 DNA sequence: TGTGCCCGGGATGGCTCCGGGGCCAACGTCCTGACTTTC. Amino acid sequence: CARDGSGANVLTF.

The chain uses TRBV19 and TRBJ1-2; D is perhaps TRBD1 (5 bases). The CDR3 has 14 residues. The germline gives CDR1 LNHDA, CDR2 SQIVND (reference sequence). Deletions cut 3 bases from V and 8 bases from J, with 16 bases between. CDR3 DNA sequence: TGTGCCAGTAGTATTTCGCAGGGTCGGAAGGGCTACACCTTC. Its protein is CASSISQGRKGYTF.

V and J are TRBV7-8 and TRBJ1-6; a possible D gene is TRBD1 (5 bases). CDR1 is SGHVS and CDR2 is FQNEAQ in the germline V gene. CDR3 length equals 17 residues. V was cut by 3 bases and J by 0 bases, with 12 bases left in between. The chain's CDR3 is CASSFWGASSYNSPLHF. DNA for the CDR3: TGTGCCAGCAGCTTTTGGGGCGCGAGCTCCTATAATTCACCCCTCCACTTT.